This T cell receptor beta chain was profiled in a study of T cell responses to AZD1222 COVID-19 vaccine. Points from the study as a whole: Targeting of unmutated variant regions was reportedly seen in nearly half of spike-specific TCRs. Two doses of AZD1222 preceded a rise in Spike-specific TCR breadth and depth. Regions 160-218 and 743-854 held dominance among vaccine-associated CD4 TCRs, which spanned spike. Among the donors, most were white British and more were female, and clonal diversity was possibly underestimated.

Germline values: CDR1 DFQATT, CDR2 SNEGSKA (reference sequence). V shed 5 bases and J 10 bases; nucleotides not matched to a gene: 7. The CDR3 length is 11 residues. Notes on this clone: The antigen is undetermined.

Measured with immunoSEQ multiplex PCR; TCRdb has only the in-frame clones, and not every one. The table has 90,000 to 120,000 clones, about 89% seen once. The rearrangement joins TRBV20-1 to TRBJ1-1; TRBD1 aligns across 7 bases. The clonotype comes from an adult in good health. Sequenced here: peripheral blood, sampled on day 0 of AZD1222 vaccination. The CDR3 sequence: CSARGQDRAFF. The CDR3 nucleotides are TGCAGTGCTCGCGGACAGGATAGAGCTTTCTTT.